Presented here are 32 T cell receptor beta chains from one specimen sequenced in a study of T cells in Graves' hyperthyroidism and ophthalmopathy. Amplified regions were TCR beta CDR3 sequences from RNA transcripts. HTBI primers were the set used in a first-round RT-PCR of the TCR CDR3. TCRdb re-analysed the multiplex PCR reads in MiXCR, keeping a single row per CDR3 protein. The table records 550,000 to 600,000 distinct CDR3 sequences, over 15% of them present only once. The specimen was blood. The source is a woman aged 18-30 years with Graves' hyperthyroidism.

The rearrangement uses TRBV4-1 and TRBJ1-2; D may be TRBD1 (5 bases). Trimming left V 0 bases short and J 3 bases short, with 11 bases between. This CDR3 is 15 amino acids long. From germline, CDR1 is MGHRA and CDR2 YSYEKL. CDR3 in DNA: TGCGCCAGCAGCCAAGATCCCGAGGGGTACTATGGCTACACCTTC. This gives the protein CASSQDPEGYYGYTF.

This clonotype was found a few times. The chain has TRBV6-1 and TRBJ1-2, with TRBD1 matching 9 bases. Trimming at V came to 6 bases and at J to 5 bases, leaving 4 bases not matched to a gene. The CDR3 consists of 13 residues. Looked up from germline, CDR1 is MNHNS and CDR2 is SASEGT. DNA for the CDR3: TGTGCCAGCAGATCGGACAGGGGTTATGGCTACACCTTC. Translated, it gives CASRSDRGYGYTF.

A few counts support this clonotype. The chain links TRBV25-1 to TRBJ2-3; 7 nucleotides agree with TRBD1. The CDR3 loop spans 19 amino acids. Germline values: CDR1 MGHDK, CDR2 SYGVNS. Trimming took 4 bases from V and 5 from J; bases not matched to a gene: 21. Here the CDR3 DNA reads TGTGCCAGCAGTGGTCCCTCGGAGGTTAGACAGGGTGACGTAGATACGCAGTATTTT. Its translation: CASSGPSEVRQGDVDTQYF.

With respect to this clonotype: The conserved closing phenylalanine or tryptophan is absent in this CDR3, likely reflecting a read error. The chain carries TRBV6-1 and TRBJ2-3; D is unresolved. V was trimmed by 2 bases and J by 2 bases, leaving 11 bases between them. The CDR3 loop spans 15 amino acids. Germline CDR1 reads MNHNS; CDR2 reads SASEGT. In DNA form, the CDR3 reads TGTGCCAGCAGTGAACTTGGGCACGACACAGATACGCAGTATTCT. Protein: CASSELGHDTDTQYS.

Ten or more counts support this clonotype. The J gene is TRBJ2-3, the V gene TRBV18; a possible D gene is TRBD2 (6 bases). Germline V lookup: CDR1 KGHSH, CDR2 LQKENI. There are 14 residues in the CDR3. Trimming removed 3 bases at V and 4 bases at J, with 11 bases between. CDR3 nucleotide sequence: TGTGCCAGCTCACCGGAGGGGTCCGCAGATACGCAGTATTTT. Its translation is CASSPEGSADTQYF.

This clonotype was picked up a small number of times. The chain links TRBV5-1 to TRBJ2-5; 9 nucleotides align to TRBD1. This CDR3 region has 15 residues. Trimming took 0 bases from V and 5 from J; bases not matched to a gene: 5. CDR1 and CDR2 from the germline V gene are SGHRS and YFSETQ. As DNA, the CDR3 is TGCGCCAGCAGCTTGGGGGACAGGGAAGGTGAGACCCAGTACTTC. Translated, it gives CASSLGDREGETQYF.

CDR3 amino acids: CSVEEGTGEQFF. Here the CDR3 DNA reads TGCAGCGTTGAAGAGGGGACAGGAGAGCAGTTCTTC. The chain combines TRBV29-1 with TRBJ2-1, with 8 bases aligning to TRBD1. The germline CDR1 and CDR2 sequences are SQVTM and ANQGSEA. The CDR3 is 12 amino acids. V shed 0 bases, J shed 10 bases, and the junction held 2 bases outside the gene matches.

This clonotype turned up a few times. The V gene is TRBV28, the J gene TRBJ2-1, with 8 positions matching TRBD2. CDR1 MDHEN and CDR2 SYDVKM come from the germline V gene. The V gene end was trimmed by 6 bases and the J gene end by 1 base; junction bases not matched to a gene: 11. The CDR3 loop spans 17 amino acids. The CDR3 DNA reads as TGTGCCAGCAGCCGGGGGGGTGGAGGGGGGTCCTACAATGAGCAGTTCTTC. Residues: CASSRGGGGGSYNEQFF. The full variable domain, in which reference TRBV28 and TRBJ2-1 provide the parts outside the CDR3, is DVKVTQSSRYLVKRTGEKVFLECVQDMDHENMFWYRQDPGLGLRLIYFSYDVKMKEKGDIPEGYSVSREKKERFSLILESASTNQTSMYLCASSRGGGGGSYNEQFFGPGTRLTVL.

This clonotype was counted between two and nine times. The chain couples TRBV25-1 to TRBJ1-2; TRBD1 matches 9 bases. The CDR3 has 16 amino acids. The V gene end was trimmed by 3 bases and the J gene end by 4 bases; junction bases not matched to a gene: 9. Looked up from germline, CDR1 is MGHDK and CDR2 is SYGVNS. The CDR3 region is CASSDKAGTGIYGYTF. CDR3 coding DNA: TGTGCCAGCAGTGATAAAGCGGGGACAGGGATCTATGGCTACACCTTC.

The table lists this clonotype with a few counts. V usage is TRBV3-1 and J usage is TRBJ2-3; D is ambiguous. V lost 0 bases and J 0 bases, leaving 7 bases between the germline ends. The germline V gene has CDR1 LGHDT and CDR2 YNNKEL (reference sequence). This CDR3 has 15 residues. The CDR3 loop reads CASSQETPSTDTQYF. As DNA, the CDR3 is TGTGCCAGCAGCCAAGAGACACCGAGCACAGATACGCAGTATTTT.

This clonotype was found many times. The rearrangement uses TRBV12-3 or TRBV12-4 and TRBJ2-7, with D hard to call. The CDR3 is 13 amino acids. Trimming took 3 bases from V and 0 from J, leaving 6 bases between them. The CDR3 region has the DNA TGTGCCAGCAGTTTTGACGGCTCCTACGAGCAGTACTTC. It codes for CASSFDGSYEQYF.

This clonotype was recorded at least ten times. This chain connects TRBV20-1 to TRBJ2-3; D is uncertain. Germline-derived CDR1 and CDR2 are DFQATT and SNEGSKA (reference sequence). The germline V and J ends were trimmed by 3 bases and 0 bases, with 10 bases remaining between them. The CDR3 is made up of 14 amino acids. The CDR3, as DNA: TGCAGTGCTAGGATTGGATATAGCACAGATACGCAGTATTTT. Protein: CSARIGYSTDTQYF.

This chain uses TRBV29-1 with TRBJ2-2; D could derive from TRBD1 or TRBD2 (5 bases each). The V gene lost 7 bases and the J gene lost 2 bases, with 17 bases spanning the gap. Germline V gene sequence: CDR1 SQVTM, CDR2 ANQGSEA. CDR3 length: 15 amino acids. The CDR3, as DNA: TGCAGCGGCATACCGGGACGGGTTAACACCGGGGAGCTGTTTTTT. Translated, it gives CSGIPGRVNTGELFF.

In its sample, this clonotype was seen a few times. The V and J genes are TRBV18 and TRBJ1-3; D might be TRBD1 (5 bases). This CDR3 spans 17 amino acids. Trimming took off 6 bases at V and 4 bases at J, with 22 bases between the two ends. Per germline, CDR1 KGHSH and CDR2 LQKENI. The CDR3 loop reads CASSLDGAVSGGNTIYF. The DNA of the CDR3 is TGTGCCAGCTCGCTAGACGGGGCCGTGTCGGGAGGAAACACCATATATTTT.

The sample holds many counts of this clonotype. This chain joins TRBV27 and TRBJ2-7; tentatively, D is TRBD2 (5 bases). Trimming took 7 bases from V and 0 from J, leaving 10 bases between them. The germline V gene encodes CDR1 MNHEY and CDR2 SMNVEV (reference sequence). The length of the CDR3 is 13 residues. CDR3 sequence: CASIDAGSYEQYF. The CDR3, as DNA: TGTGCCAGCATCGACGCGGGCTCCTACGAGCAGTACTTC.

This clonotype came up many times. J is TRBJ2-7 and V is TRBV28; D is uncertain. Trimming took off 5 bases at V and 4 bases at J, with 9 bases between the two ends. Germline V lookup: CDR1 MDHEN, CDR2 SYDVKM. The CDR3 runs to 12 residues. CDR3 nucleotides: TGTGCCAGCAGTGCCGAGAGGTACGAGCAGTACTTC. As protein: CASSAERYEQYF.

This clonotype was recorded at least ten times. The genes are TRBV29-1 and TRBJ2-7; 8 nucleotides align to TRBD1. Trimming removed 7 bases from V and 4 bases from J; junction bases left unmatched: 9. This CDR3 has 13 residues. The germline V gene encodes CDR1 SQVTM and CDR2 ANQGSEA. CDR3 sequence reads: CSANDRGGYEQYF. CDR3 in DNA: TGCAGCGCAAATGACAGGGGTGGGTACGAGCAGTACTTC.

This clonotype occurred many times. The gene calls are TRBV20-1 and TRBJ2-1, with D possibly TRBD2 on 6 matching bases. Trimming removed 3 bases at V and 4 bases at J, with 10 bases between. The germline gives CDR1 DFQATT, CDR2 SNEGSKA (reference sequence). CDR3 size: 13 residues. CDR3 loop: CSASGSSYNEQFF. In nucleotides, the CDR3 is TGCAGTGCTAGCGGGAGTTCTTACAATGAGCAGTTCTTC.

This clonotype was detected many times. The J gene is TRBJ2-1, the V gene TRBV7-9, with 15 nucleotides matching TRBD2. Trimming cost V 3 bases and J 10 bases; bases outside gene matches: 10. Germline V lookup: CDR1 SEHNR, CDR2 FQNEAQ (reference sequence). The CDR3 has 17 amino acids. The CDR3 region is CASSFPGLAGGGWEQFF. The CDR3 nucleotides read TGTGCCAGCAGCTTCCCGGGACTAGCGGGAGGAGGTTGGGAGCAGTTCTTC.

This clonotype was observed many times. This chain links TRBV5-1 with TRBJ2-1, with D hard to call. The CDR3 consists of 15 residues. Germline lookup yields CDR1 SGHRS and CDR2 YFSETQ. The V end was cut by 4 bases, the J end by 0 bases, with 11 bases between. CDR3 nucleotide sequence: TGCGCCAGCAGCGCAGGTCCGAGCTCCTACAATGAGCAGTTCTTC. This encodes CASSAGPSSYNEQFF. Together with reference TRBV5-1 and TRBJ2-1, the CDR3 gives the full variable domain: KAGVTQTPRYLIKTRGQQVTLSCSPISGHRSVSWYQQTPGQGLQFLFEYFSETQRNKGNFPGRFSGRQFSNSRSEMNVSTLELGDSALYLCASSAGPSSYNEQFFGPGTRLTVL.

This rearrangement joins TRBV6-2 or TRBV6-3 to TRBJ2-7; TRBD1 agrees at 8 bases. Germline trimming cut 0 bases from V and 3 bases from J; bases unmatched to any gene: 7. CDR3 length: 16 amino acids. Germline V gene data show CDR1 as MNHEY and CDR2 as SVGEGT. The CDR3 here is CASSYSLTGGLYEQYF. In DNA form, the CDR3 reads TGTGCCAGCAGTTACTCATTAACAGGGGGTCTCTACGAGCAGTACTTC.

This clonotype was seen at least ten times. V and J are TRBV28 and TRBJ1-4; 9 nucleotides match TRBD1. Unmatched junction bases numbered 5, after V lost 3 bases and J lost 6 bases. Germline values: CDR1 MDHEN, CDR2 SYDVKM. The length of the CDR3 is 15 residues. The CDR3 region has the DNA TGTGCCAGCAGTTTTGGGGGACAGGGAGATGAAAAACTGTTTTTT. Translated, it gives CASSFGGQGDEKLFF.

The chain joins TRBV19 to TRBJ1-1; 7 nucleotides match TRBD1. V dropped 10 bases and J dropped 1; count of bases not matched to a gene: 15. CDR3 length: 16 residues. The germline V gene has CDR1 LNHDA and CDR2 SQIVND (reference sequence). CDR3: CATRDRIRDRNTEAFF. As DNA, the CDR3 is TGTGCCACGAGGGACAGAATAAGGGATCGGAACACTGAAGCTTTCTTT.

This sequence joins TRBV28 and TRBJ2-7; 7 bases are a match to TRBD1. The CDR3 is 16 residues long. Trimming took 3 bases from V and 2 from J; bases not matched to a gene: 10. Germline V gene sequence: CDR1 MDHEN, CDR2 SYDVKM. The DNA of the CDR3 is TGTGCCAGCAGTTTCTCGCACAGGGGACGAACCTACGAGCAGTACTTC. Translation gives CASSFSHRGRTYEQYF.

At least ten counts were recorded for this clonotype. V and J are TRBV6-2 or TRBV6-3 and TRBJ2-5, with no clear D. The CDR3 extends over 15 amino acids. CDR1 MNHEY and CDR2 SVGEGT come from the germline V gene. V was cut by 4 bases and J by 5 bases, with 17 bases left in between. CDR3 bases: TGTGCCAGCAGTTCTCCACACGAGCAAAAGGAGACCCAGTACTTC. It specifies CASSSPHEQKETQYF.

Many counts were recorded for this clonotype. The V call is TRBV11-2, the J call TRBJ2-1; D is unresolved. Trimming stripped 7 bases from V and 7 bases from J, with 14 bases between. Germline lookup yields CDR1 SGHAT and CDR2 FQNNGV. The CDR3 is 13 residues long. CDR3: CASTVWELNEQFF. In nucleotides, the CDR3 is TGTGCCAGCACCGTCTGGGAATTAAATGAGCAGTTCTTC.

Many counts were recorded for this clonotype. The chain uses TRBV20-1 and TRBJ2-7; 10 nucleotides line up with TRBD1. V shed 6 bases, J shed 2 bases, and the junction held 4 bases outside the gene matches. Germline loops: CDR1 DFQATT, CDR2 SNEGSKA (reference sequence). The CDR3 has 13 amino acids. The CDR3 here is CSATDRGPYEQYF. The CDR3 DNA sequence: TGCAGTGCCACTGACAGGGGGCCCTACGAGCAGTACTTC.

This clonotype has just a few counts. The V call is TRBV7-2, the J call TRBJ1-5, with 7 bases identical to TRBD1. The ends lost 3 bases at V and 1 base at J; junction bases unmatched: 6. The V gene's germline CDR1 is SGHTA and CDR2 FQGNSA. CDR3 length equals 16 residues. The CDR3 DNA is TGTGCCAGCAGCTTCTTCACAGGGGCCAGCAATCAGCCCCAGCATTTT. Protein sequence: CASSFFTGASNQPQHF.

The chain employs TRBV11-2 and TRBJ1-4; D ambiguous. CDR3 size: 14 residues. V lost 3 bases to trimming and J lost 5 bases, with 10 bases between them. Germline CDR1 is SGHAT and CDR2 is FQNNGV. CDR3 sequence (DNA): TGTGCCAGCAGCTTGGGAAGGATGAATGAAAAACTGTTTTTT. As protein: CASSLGRMNEKLFF.

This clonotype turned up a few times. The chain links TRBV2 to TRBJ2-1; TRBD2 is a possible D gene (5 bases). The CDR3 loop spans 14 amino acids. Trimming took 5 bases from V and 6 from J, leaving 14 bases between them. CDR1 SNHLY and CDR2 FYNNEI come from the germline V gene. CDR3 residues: CASSPRLPPNEQFF. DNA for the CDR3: TGTGCCAGCAGTCCGCGACTACCTCCCAATGAGCAGTTCTTC.

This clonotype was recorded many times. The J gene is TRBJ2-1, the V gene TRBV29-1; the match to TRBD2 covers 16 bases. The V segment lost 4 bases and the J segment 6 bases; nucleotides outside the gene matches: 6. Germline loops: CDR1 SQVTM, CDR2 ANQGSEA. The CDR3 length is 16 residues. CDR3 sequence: CSVVGTSGRARNEQFF. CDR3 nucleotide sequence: TGCAGCGTTGTGGGGACTAGCGGGAGGGCCCGCAATGAGCAGTTCTTC.

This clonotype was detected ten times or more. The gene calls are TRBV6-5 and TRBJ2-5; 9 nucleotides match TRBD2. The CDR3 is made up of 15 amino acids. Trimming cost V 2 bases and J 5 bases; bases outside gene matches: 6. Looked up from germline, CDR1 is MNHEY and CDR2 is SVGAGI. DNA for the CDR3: TGTGCCAGCAGTTACCGCGGGGGGGGTGCGGAGACCCAGTACTTC. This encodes CASSYRGGGAETQYF.